These 4 T cell receptor beta chains came from one sample sequenced in a study of T cells in localized non-small cell lung cancer. Clones were read by immunoSEQ multiplex PCR, and TCRdb kept only the in-frame ones, dropping some. The sample contains fewer than 50,000 clones, around 83% of which appear only once. The sample was PBMCs, taken before any cancer treatment. Receptors originate from a man aged 40 to 69 with stage II lung adenocarcinoma.

This clone is a singleton in its sample. The chain employs TRBV5-4 and TRBJ2-5; a weak D match, TRBD1 (6 bases). Germline CDR1 is SGHNT and CDR2 is YYREEE (reference sequence). CDR3 length: 14 amino acids. The V end was cut by 1 base, the J end by 4 bases, with 11 bases between. The chain's CDR3 is CASSLSVRGETQYF. The CDR3 region has the DNA TGTGCCAGCAGCTTGAGTGTCAGGGGAGAGACCCAGTACTTC.

J is TRBJ2-1 and V is TRBV12-2; TRBD2, the table's D call, lacks a check against the DNA. TRBV12-2 represents a pseudogene. The CDR3 loop spans 16 amino acids. CDR3 amino acids: CASRLVVQRGYNEQFF. CDR3 bases: TGTGCAAGTCGCTTAGTCGTCCAGCGGGGGTACAATGAGCAGTTCTTC.

Within the sample, this clone is medium-sized. The V gene is TRBV5-1, the J gene TRBJ2-3; D gene unclear. Trimming removed 4 bases from V and 1 base from J, with 10 bases in between. From germline, CDR1 is SGHRS and CDR2 YFSETQ. The CDR3 is made up of 14 amino acids. This CDR3 is CASSPLPGTDTQYF. The CDR3 nucleotides are TGCGCCAGCAGCCCCCTACCTGGCACAGATACGCAGTATTTT.

The gene calls are TRBV27 and TRBJ2-1; 9 bases fit TRBD2. CDR1 and CDR2 (germline): MNHEY, SMNVEV (reference sequence). V was clipped by 7 bases and J by 7 bases; unmatched bases: 5. The CDR3 is 13 residues long. CDR3 loop: CASTREGLNEQFF. CDR3 sequence (DNA): TGTGCCAGCACGCGGGAGGGCCTTAATGAGCAGTTCTTC.